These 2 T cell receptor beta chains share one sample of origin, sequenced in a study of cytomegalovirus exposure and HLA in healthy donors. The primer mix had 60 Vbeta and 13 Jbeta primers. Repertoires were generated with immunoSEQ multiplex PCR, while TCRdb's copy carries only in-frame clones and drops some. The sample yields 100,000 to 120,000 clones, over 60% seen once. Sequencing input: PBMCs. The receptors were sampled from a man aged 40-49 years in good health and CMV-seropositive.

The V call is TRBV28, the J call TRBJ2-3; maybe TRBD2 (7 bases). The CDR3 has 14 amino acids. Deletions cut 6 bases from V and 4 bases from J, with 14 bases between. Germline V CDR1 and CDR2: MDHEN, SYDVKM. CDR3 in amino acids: CASRQGRVADTQYF. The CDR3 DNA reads TGTGCCAGCAGGCAGGGGAGGGTCGCAGATACGCAGTATTTT.

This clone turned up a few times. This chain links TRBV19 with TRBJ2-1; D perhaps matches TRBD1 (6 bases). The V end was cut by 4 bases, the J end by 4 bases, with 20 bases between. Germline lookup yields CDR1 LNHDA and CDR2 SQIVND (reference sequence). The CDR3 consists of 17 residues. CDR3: CASSRTGTQLLYNEQFF. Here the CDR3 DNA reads TGTGCCAGTAGTAGAACCGGGACACAATTATTATACAATGAGCAGTTCTTC.